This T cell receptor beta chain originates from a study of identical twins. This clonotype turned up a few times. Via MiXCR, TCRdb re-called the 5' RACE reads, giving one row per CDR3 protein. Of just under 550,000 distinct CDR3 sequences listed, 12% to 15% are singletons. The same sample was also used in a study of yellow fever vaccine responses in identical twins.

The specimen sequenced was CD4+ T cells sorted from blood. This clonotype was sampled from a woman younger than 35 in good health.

CDR3 protein: CASSTRDSQYF. CDR3 DNA sequence: TGTGCCAGCAGTACCCGGGACAGCCAGTACTTC. The rearrangement links TRBV28 to TRBJ2-5; 7 nucleotides align to TRBD1. The germline gives CDR1 MDHEN, CDR2 SYDVKM. This CDR3 is built from 11 residues. V gave up 5 bases and J gave up 10 bases; unmatched junction bases: 4.